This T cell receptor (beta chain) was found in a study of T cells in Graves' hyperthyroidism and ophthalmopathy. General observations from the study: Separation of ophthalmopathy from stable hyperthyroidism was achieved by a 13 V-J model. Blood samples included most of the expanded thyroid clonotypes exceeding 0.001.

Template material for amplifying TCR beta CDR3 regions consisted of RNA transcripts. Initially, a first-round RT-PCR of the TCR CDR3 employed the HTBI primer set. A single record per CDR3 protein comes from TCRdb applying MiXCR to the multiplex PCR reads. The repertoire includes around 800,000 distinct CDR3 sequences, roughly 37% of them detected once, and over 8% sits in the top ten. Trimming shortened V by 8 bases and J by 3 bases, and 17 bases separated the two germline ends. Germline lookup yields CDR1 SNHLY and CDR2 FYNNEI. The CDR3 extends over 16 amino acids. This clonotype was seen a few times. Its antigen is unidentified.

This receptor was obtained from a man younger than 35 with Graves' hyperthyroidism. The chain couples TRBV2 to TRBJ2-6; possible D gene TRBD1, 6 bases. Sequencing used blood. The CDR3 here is CASVVGRGGGANVLTF. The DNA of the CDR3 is TGTGCCAGCGTTGTAGGCAGGGGCGGTGGGGCCAACGTCCTGACTTTC.